This TCR beta chain was obtained from a study of T cells after yellow fever vaccination (dated by TCRdb to between 2018 and 2020). With respect to the entire study: The SMART-Seq v4 Ultra Low Input RNA kit was used to prepare libraries from fractions with low cell numbers. Bulk TCR alpha and beta repertoires were sequenced longitudinally to track T-cell clones before and after primary and booster YFV17D yellow fever vaccination. Two healthy male donors, one aged 18 to 30 and one aged 30 to 40 years, made up the cohort. Bulk PBMC replicates and cell subsets were isolated from blood drawn at multiple timepoints before and after both primary and secondary immunization. General study outcomes and caveats: The secondary T-cell response was weaker than the primary response but faster, peaking on day 5 instead of day 15. A small share of clonotypes occurred in both CD4 and CD8 compartments, likely arising from convergent recombination. After the booster, most of the clones that had expanded following primary vaccination were detected again (roughly 96% of CD4 and roughly 90% of CD8), which suggests that memory was broadly maintained. The study included only two donors, which limits how far the findings can be generalized. FACS-sorted repertoires could contain abundant contaminating clonotypes from the bulk population, so computational filtering was required.

In the case of this clonotype: There is no known antigen for this receptor. Base qualities were left out, and no much larger clone turns up one base away.

TCR cDNA was synthesized by 5'RACE template switching, which introduced a universal primer site and unique molecular identifiers. Priming for cDNA synthesis came from both the TCR alpha and TCR beta constant segments. Two PCR steps were used to amplify libraries, with sample barcodes and sequencing adapters being added in the second step. Libraries were sequenced on Illumina HiSeq 2500 (2x100 bp) or NovaSeq (2x150 bp). From the authors' description of their analysis: MIGEC handled demultiplexing of reads and collapsing into UMI consensus sequences, while MiXCR performed V(D)J alignment. Using edgeR on replicate PBMC samples, clonotypes were called vaccine-responding if FDR was below 0.01 and the log2 fold change was above 5 up to day 15. Each bulk clonotype was labeled CD4 or CD8 based on which sequenced repertoire, CD4 or CD8, contained the clonotype at higher abundance. Using fastp trimming at Q25 and MiXCR clonotype assembly, TCRdb reanalyzed the public sequencing data and kept in-frame beta chains. Rows are combined by CDR3 protein, so each entry shows the most common genes and DNA. The V and J calls and clone size come from TCRdb's table, not from the authors' own analysis. The sample has under 200,000 distinct CDR3 sequences on record, 5.5% to 7.5% of them singletons. The ten biggest clones cover under 3% of the sample.

Trimming at the junction amounts to 2 bases on V and 1 base on J, and the germline ends lie 6 bases apart. CDR1 and CDR2, looked up from the germline V gene (reference sequence), are DFQATT and SNEGSKA. The CDR3 runs 13 residues from the cysteine to the phenylalanine. The DNA shown is the 39-base CDR3, in frame from base 1. Reading the label with the study, this specimen's treatment or condition is: live attenuated yellow fever vaccine strain. A standard Ficoll-Paque protocol was used to isolate PBMCs from peripheral blood. CD4 and CD8 T-cell fractions were isolated with Dynabeads CD4 and CD8 positive selection kits. TriZol was used to extract RNA from bulk PBMCs, CD4 and CD8 fractions, and dextramer-positive and dextramer-negative fractions.

Here the sequenced sample was CD4+ T cells sorted from PBMCs, taken about 5 days after the first yellow fever vaccination. The clonotype was recovered from a man between 18 and 29 years old who received the YFV17D yellow fever vaccine. The V and J genes are TRBV20-1 and TRBJ1-3, with an unclear D gene assignment. The nucleotides read TGCAGTGCTAGAAGTTTATCTGGAAACACCATATATTTT. This sequence encodes CSARSLSGNTIYF.